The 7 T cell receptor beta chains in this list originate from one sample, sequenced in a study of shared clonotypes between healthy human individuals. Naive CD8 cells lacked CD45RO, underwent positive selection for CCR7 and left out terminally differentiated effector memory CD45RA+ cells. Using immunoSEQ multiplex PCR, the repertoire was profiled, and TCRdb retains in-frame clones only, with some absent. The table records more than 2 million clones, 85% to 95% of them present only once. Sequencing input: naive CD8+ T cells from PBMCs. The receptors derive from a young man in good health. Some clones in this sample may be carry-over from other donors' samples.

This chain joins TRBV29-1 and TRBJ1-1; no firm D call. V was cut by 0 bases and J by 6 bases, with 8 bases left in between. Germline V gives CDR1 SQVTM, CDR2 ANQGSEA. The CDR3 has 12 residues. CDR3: CSVEEGPPEAFF. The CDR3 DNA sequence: TGCAGCGTTGAAGAAGGGCCACCTGAAGCTTTCTTT.

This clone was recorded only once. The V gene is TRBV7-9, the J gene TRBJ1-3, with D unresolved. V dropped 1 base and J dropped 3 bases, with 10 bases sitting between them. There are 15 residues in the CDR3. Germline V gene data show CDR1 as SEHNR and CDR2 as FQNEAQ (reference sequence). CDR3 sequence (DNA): TGTGCCAGCAGCTTAGGTTCAGGCAGTGGAAACACCATATATTTT. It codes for CASSLGSGSGNTIYF.

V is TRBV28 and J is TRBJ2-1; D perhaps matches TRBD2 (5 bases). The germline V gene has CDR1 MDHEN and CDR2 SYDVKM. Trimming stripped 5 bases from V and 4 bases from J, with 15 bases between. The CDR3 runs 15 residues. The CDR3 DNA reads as TGTGCCAGCAGTATTTGGCTAGCCCCTTACAATGAGCAGTTCTTC. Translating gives CASSIWLAPYNEQFF.

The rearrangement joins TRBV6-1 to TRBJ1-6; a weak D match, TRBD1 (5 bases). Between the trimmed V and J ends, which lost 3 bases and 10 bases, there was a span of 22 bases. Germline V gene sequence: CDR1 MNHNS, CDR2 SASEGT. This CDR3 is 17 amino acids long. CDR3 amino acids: CASSEAGTASFRSPLHF. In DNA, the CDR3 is TGTGCCAGCAGTGAGGCCGGGACCGCTAGTTTTCGGTCACCCCTCCACTTT.

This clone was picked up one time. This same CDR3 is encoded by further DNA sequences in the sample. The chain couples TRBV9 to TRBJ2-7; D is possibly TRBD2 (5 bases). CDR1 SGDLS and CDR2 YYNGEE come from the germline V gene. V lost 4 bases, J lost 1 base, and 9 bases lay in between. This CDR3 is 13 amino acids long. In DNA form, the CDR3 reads TGTGCCAGCAGCCCCCGAGGGTCCTACGAGCAGTACTTC. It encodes CASSPRGSYEQYF. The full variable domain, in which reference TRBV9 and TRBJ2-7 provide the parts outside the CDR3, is DSGVTQTPKHLITATGQRVTLRCSPRSGDLSVYWYQQSLDQGLQFLIQYYNGEERAKGNILERFSAQQFPDLHSELNLSSLELGDSALYFCASSPRGSYEQYFGPGTRLTVT.

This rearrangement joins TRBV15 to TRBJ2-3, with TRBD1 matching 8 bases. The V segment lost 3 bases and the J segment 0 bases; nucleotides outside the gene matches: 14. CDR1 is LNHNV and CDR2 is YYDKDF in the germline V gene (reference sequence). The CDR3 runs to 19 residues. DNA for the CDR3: TGTGCCACCAGCAGGGCCCGGACAGGGTGGGTGGATAGCACAGATACGCAGTATTTT. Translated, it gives CATSRARTGWVDSTDTQYF. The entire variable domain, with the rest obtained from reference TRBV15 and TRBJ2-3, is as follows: DAMVIQNPRYQVTQFGKPVTLSCSQTLNHNVMYWYQQKSSQAPKLLFHYYDKDFNNEADTPDNFQSRRPNTSFCFLDIRSPGLGDTAMYLCATSRARTGWVDSTDTQYFGPGTRLTVL.

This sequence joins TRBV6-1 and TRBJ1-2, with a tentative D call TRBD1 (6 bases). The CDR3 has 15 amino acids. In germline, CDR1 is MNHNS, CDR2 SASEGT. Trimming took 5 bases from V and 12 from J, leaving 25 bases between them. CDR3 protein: CASSLVGQTGHDDTF. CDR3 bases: TGTGCCAGCAGTCTTGTGGGGCAGACAGGACATGATGACACCTTC.